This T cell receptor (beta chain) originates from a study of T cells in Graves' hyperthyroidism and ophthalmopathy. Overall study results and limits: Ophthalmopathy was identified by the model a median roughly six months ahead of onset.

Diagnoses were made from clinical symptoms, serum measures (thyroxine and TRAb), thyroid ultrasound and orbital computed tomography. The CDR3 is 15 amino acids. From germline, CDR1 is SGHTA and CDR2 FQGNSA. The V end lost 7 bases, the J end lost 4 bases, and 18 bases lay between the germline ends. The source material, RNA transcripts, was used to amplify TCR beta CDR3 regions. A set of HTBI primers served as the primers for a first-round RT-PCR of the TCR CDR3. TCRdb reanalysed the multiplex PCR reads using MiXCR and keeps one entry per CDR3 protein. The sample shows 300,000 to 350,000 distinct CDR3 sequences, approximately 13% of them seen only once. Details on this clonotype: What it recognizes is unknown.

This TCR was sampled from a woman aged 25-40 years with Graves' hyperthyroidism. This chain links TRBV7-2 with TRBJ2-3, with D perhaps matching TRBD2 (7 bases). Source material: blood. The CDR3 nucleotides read TGTGCCAGCACCCGAGGAGGGGGGGGAGCAGATACGCAGTATTTT. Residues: CASTRGGGGADTQYF.